This T cell receptor (beta chain) derives from a study of CD8+ T cells in alopecia areata. Noted treatment: oral pan-JAK inhibitor, 5-10 mg twice daily. The V and J ends lost 2 bases and 7 bases respectively, with 12 bases between them. The CDR3 contains 13 residues. Germline assignment: CDR1 SGHNT and CDR2 YYREEE (reference sequence). Sequencing templates came from extracted RNA that was reverse transcribed into cDNA. Clones were read by immunoSEQ multiplex PCR, and TCRdb kept only the in-frame ones, dropping some. Among about 190,000 clones listed, 60% were seen once. The receptor comes from a human donor with alopecia areata. The J gene is TRBJ1-2, the V gene TRBV5-4; D unresolved. The starting material was CD4+ T cells sorted from blood, obtained at week 4, from a patient treated with tofacitinib. The CDR3 sequence: CASSLAVDGGYTF. As DNA, the CDR3 is TGTGCCAGCAGCTTAGCGGTGGACGGTGGCTACACCTTC.